This is a list of T cell receptor beta chains from one sample in a study of breast tumors, draining lymph nodes, adjacent tissues. TCRdb ran MiXCR on the multiplex PCR reads and lists one entry per CDR3 protein. Of under 150,000 distinct CDR3 sequences in the sample, about 20% are singletons; the top ten hold about 3.7%. Sequenced: axillary lymph node tissue. The receptors were sampled from a female donor with breast cancer. Some clones in this sample may be carry-over from other donors' samples. Both conserved end residues are trimmed from each CDR3. The order of the fields is V gene, J gene, CDR3 protein.

>TRBV7-6|TRBJ2-1
ASSLGVVEYNEQF
>TRBV28|TRBJ2-7
ASQGDSLNEQY
>TRBV4-1|TRBJ1-2
ASSHRGQGNYGYT
>TRBV5-4|TRBJ2-4
ASSLGGQGNIQY
>TRBV11-2|TRBJ2-1
ASRKGQGYNEQF
>TRBV6-5|TRBJ2-5
ASSYTPFGQGGGQETQY
>TRBV6-6|TRBJ2-7
ASSYGTGPAYEQY
>TRBV5-1|TRBJ1-5
ASSLAAWGTGQPQH
>TRBV3-1|TRBJ2-2
ASSLRQGIGGLF
>TRBV18|TRBJ2-5
ASSPWSDSLRETQY
>TRBV7-2|TRBJ2-2
ASSGQGGTGELF
>TRBV20-1|TRBJ2-7
SATGTSGITSYEQY
>TRBV19|TRBJ1-4
ASSTAELSNEKLF
>TRBV7-3|TRBJ2-2
ASSRSRDRAAGELF
>TRBV24-1|TRBJ2-1
ATSDSGTSNYNEQF
>TRBV15|TRBJ2-5
ATSRDRVETQY
>TRBV6-6|TRBJ1-4
ASTTQINRGLTEKLF
>TRBV5-1|TRBJ2-7
ASSLVASTYEQY
>TRBV2|TRBJ1-6
ASSQGARSPLH
>TRBV4-1|TRBJ1-2
ASSQAGQGYGYT
>TRBV9|TRBJ2-5
ASSESGSHWETQY
>TRBV27|TRBJ2-1
ASSPGGGPDEQF
>TRBV6-5|TRBJ2-5
ASSRERGLGETQY
>TRBV7-2|TRBJ1-1
ASQGQSRRAF
>TRBV20-1|TRBJ2-1
SAYRTGQSSYNEQF
>TRBV6-1|TRBJ2-7
ASSAEGADSYEQY
>TRBV4-1|TRBJ2-3
ASRPGGKVGSDTQY
>TRBV6-1|TRBJ2-7
ASRRDRGIYEQY
>TRBV4-1|TRBJ2-5
ASSQVAPETQY
>TRBV9|TRBJ2-5
ASSATSGRGQETQY
>TRBV28|TRBJ1-2
ASSAGTYGYT
>TRBV19|TRBJ2-3
ASSLGGLAQY
>TRBV9|TRBJ2-1
ASRGAPTNEQF
>TRBV6-1|TRBJ2-7
ASQLAGGTYEQY
>TRBV20-1|TRBJ2-3
SARVEMATDTQY
>TRBV6-1|TRBJ2-5
ASTPQGAGETQY
>TRBV20-1|TRBJ2-1
SVPDSRGRLEQF
>TRBV7-3|TRBJ2-7
ASSLYGGDEQY
>TRBV19|TRBJ2-5
ASSIVGGQETQY
>TRBV9|TRBJ1-2
ASSVIGGNESGYT
>TRBV14|TRBJ2-1
ASSQKGLNINEQF